One and the same sample provided the 30 T cell receptor beta chains below, sequenced in a study of control samples from healthy donors and cancer patients. TCRdb's table, derived via immunoSEQ multiplex PCR, lists solely in-frame clones and lacks some. Of 150,000 to 200,000 clones listed, about 94% are singletons. What was sequenced was blood. The receptors originated from a middle-aged woman in good health.

This chain links TRBV2 with TRBJ1-1; no clear D gene. From germline, CDR1 is SNHLY and CDR2 FYNNEI. This CDR3 has 14 residues. Trimming left V 3 bases short and J 0 bases short, with 8 bases between. Here the CDR3 DNA reads TGTGCCAGCAGTGAGTACAGCCTGAACACTGAAGCTTTCTTT. It codes for CASSEYSLNTEAFF.

V gene TRBV13 combines with J gene TRBJ2-1; TRBD1 agrees at 7 bases. With 0 bases clipped from V and 2 bases from J, the junction kept 7 bases outside the gene matches. Germline loops: CDR1 PRHDT, CDR2 FYEKMQ (reference sequence). The CDR3 covers 17 residues. CDR3 in DNA: TGTGCCAGCAGCTTAGGCTTGGGACAGCTAGCCTACAATGAGCAGTTCTTC. It yields the protein CASSLGLGQLAYNEQFF.

The chain couples TRBV4-1 to TRBJ1-1; D possibly corresponds to TRBD1 (5 bases). The length of the CDR3 is 15 residues. V dropped 5 bases and J dropped 1 base, with 14 bases sitting between them. The germline CDR1 and CDR2 sequences are MGHRA and YSYEKL. The CDR3 DNA follows: TGCGCCAGCAGCATTCCCGGGACCCAGAACACTGAAGCTTTCTTT. It is translated as CASSIPGTQNTEAFF.

This clone showed up just once. The chain carries TRBV19 and TRBJ1-2, with D possibly being TRBD1 (5 bases). Germline values: CDR1 LNHDA, CDR2 SQIVND (reference sequence). The CDR3 covers 13 residues. V lost 7 bases to trimming and J lost 5 bases, with 14 bases between them. The CDR3: CASNPGPAYGYTF. Written as DNA, the CDR3 is TGTGCCAGTAATCCGGGACCTGCTTATGGCTACACCTTC. The full variable domain, its missing parts supplied by reference TRBV19 and TRBJ1-2, is DGGITQSPKYLFRKEGQNVTLSCEQNLNHDAMYWYRQDPGQGLRLIYYSQIVNDFQKGDIAEGYSVSREKKESFPLTVTSAQKNPTAFYLCASNPGPAYGYTFGSGTRLTVV.

The rearrangement joins TRBV19 to TRBJ1-4, with unresolved D. Trimming removed 6 bases from V and 0 bases from J, with 11 bases in between. This CDR3 is 15 amino acids long. Germline lookup yields CDR1 LNHDA and CDR2 SQIVND (reference sequence). The CDR3, as DNA: TGTGCCAGTAGAAAGGCGGCTGCAACTAATGAAAAACTGTTTTTT. Translating gives CASRKAAATNEKLFF. The whole variable domain, remainder taken from reference TRBV19 and TRBJ1-4, is DGGITQSPKYLFRKEGQNVTLSCEQNLNHDAMYWYRQDPGQGLRLIYYSQIVNDFQKGDIAEGYSVSREKKESFPLTVTSAQKNPTAFYLCASRKAAATNEKLFFGSGTQLSVL.

This chain links TRBV12-3 or TRBV12-4 with TRBJ1-5; D not resolved. Trimming stripped 2 bases from V and 5 bases from J, with 7 bases between. The CDR3 runs 13 residues. DNA of the CDR3: TGTGCCAGCAGTTTATCAGCCGATCAGCCCCAGCATTTT. Its protein product is CASSLSADQPQHF.

This chain connects TRBV6-5 to TRBJ1-1; D is undetermined. The germline gives CDR1 MNHEY, CDR2 SVGAGI. The CDR3 loop spans 12 amino acids. V dropped 6 bases and J dropped 6 bases, with 11 bases sitting between them. The CDR3 loop is CASSRGAAEAFF. The CDR3 DNA reads as TGTGCCAGCAGCCGGGGTGCCGCTGAAGCTTTCTTT.

The V and J genes are TRBV6-5 and TRBJ1-3; a possible D gene is TRBD1 (5 bases). Trimming shortened V by 0 bases and J by 4 bases, and 7 bases separated the two germline ends. This CDR3 spans 14 amino acids. In germline, CDR1 is MNHEY, CDR2 SVGAGI. The CDR3 sequence is CASSYSRQGNTIYF. CDR3 nucleotides: TGTGCCAGCAGTTACTCGCGACAGGGAAACACCATATATTTT.

This chain connects TRBV6-5 to TRBJ2-5; 9 bases line up with TRBD2. The junction had 5 bases not matched to a gene; V was cut back by 7 bases and J by 5 bases. Germline loops: CDR1 MNHEY, CDR2 SVGAGI. The CDR3 runs 13 residues. The CDR3 bases are TGTGCCAGCACGGCGGGAGGGGGGGAGACCCAGTACTTC. It yields the protein CASTAGGGETQYF.

The chain links TRBV6-5 to TRBJ1-4, with 7 bases aligning to TRBD1. CDR1 and CDR2 from the germline V gene are MNHEY and SVGAGI. This CDR3 is 15 amino acids long. Trimming removed 7 bases from V and 3 bases from J; junction bases left unmatched: 8. CDR3 amino acids: CASTPKGAANEKLFF. The CDR3 DNA follows: TGTGCCAGCACCCCGAAGGGGGCGGCTAATGAAAAACTGTTTTTT.

The DNA for the CDR3 is TGTGCCAGCAGCTTCGATAGGTCTGGAAACACCATATATTTT. This gives the protein CASSFDRSGNTIYF. The chain recombines TRBV11-2 with TRBJ1-3; D is uncertain. Germline V gene lookup returns CDR1 SGHAT and CDR2 FQNNGV. V was trimmed by 3 bases and J by 1 base, leaving 7 bases between them. The CDR3 loop spans 14 amino acids.

The rearrangement joins TRBV6-5 to TRBJ1-3; 8 positions agree with TRBD1. Germline CDR1 MNHEY, CDR2 SVGAGI. The CDR3 length is 16 residues. The junction had 5 bases not matched to a gene; V was cut back by 4 bases and J by 0 bases. The CDR3 loop reads CASSWDRRVSGNTIYF. The CDR3 DNA reads as TGTGCCAGCAGTTGGGACAGGCGAGTCTCTGGAAACACCATATATTTT.

This clone was recorded only once. This chain joins TRBV30 and TRBJ1-2; D is undetermined. Between the trimmed V and J ends, which lost 5 bases and 2 bases, there was a span of 3 bases. The CDR3 extends over 10 amino acids. Germline CDR1 and CDR2: GTSNPN and SVGIG (reference sequence). The CDR3 region is CAWENYGYTF. CDR3 bases: TGTGCCTGGGAAAACTATGGCTACACCTTC.

The chain carries TRBV6-5 and TRBJ1-6; 8 bases are a match to TRBD1. Germline loops: CDR1 MNHEY, CDR2 SVGAGI. This CDR3 contains 13 residues. J was trimmed by 5 bases and V by 10 bases; bases with no gene match: 4. The CDR3, as DNA: TGTGCCACAAGACAGGGGAATAATTCACCCCTCCACTTT. Its protein product is CATRQGNNSPLHF.

V is TRBV14 and J is TRBJ1-1; 7 bases line up with TRBD1. V lost 11 bases to trimming and J lost 5 bases; unmatched junction nucleotides: 11. Germline values: CDR1 SGHDN, CDR2 FVKESK. The CDR3 loop spans 13 amino acids. DNA of the CDR3: TGTGCCCCCAGGAGGGGGCGCAGGACTGAAGCTTTCTTT. Residues: CAPRRGRRTEAFF.

The chain's CDR3 is CASWGGNQPQHF. CDR3 nucleotides: TGTGCCAGCTGGGGTGGCAATCAGCCCCAGCATTTT. The rearrangement links TRBV27 to TRBJ1-5; D unclear. Germline-derived CDR1 and CDR2 are MNHEY and SMNVEV (reference sequence). The V and J ends lost 8 bases and 2 bases respectively, with 7 bases between them. This CDR3 has 12 residues.

V and J are TRBV6-5 and TRBJ1-1, with D perhaps TRBD1 (5 bases). Trimming stripped 6 bases from V and 1 base from J, with 12 bases between. The length of the CDR3 is 14 residues. Per the germline V gene, CDR1 is MNHEY and CDR2 is SVGAGI. CDR3 loop: CASSRGGKNTEAFF. For the CDR3, the DNA is TGTGCCAGCAGCCGTGGGGGAAAGAACACTGAAGCTTTCTTT.

The V call is TRBV28, the J call TRBJ1-2; no clear D gene. Germline loops: CDR1 MDHEN, CDR2 SYDVKM. The CDR3 contains 13 residues. V gave up 6 bases and J gave up 4 bases, with 12 bases separating them. CDR3 loop: CASRVSSSYGYTF. The CDR3 bases are TGTGCCAGCAGGGTCAGTTCCAGCTATGGCTACACCTTC.

The CDR3 loop is CASSGPQGASHNEKLFF. In nucleotides, the CDR3 is TGTGCCAGCAGTGGACCCCAGGGGGCGTCCCATAATGAAAAACTGTTTTTT. The J gene is TRBJ1-4, the V gene TRBV25-1, with 8 bases matching TRBD1. CDR3 length: 17 residues. The junction had 11 bases not matched to a gene; V was cut back by 4 bases and J by 4 bases. Germline CDR1 and CDR2: MGHDK and SYGVNS.

The chain has TRBV6-1 and TRBJ1-3; D is uncertain. V was shortened by 2 bases and J by 4 bases, with 3 bases between the two germline ends. The CDR3 runs 12 residues. Germline lookup yields CDR1 MNHNS and CDR2 SASEGT. Written as DNA, the CDR3 is TGTGCCAGCAGTGAACTAGGAAACACCATATATTTT. This translates into CASSELGNTIYF.

The chain uses TRBV5-6 and TRBJ1-2, with D maybe TRBD1 (6 bases). Germline loops: CDR1 SGHDT, CDR2 YYEEEE. The CDR3 totals 14 residues. V was shortened by 4 bases and J by 5 bases, with 15 bases between the two germline ends. Written as DNA, the CDR3 is TGTGCCAGCAGCAAAAAGGACAGATCATATGGCTACACCTTC. Translation: CASSKKDRSYGYTF.

The rearrangement joins TRBV18 to TRBJ1-1, with D uncertain. The V and J ends lost 2 bases and 7 bases respectively, with 11 bases between them. The CDR3 contains 13 residues. Germline V gives CDR1 KGHSH, CDR2 LQKENI. Here the CDR3 DNA reads TGTGCCAGCTCACCATATGCGGGAGGTGAAGCTTTCTTT. Its translation is CASSPYAGGEAFF.

The J gene is TRBJ1-3, the V gene TRBV25-1; possibly TRBD1 for D (6 bases). The CDR3 has 15 residues. V was trimmed by 5 bases and J by 2 bases, leaving 13 bases between them. The V gene's germline CDR1 is MGHDK and CDR2 SYGVNS. Here the CDR3 DNA reads TGTGCCAGCAGTAAGGCACAGGGACCTGGAAACACCATATATTTT. Residues: CASSKAQGPGNTIYF.

J is TRBJ1-5 and V is TRBV7-9, with TRBD1 as a possible D gene (5 bases). The CDR3 is 14 residues long. The ends were cut back, 3 bases at V and 6 bases at J, with 12 bases in the middle. Looked up from germline, CDR1 is SEHNR and CDR2 is FQNEAQ (reference sequence). The CDR3 bases are TGTGCCAGCAGCTTTGAGGGGTCCCGTCAGCCCCAGCATTTT. Protein product: CASSFEGSRQPQHF.

The rearrangement links TRBV7-2 to TRBJ2-3; a weak D match, TRBD1 (5 bases). V lost 6 bases and J lost 6, with 7 bases in between. Per germline, CDR1 SGHTA and CDR2 FQGNSA. There are 11 residues in the CDR3. The CDR3 sequence: CASRSGDTQYF. The CDR3 DNA follows: TGTGCCAGCAGATCAGGGGATACGCAGTATTTT.

The chain couples TRBV10-3 to TRBJ1-1, with 8 bases fitting TRBD1. The trim removed 4 bases at V and 6 bases at J, leaving 4 bases unmatched. The CDR3 has 13 amino acids. CDR1 ENHRY and CDR2 SYGVKD come from the germline V gene. The CDR3: CAISATGVAEAFF. Written as DNA, the CDR3 is TGTGCCATCAGTGCGACAGGGGTGGCTGAAGCTTTCTTT.

This clone was seen a few times. V and J are TRBV4-2 and TRBJ1-6; D ambiguous. The CDR3 runs to 15 residues. Trimming shortened V by 0 bases and J by 7 bases, and 10 bases separated the two germline ends. In germline, CDR1 is LGHNA, CDR2 YNFKEQ. The CDR3 region has the DNA TGTGCCAGCAGCCAAGATTCAATTACGAATTCACCCCTCCACTTT. The encoded protein is CASSQDSITNSPLHF.

The chain combines TRBV5-6 with TRBJ2-5; no definite D call. V was clipped by 3 bases and J by 1 base, with 13 bases between them. The germline V gene has CDR1 SGHDT and CDR2 YYEEEE. CDR3 length: 15 amino acids. CDR3 nucleotide sequence: TGTGCCAGCAGCTATGGCCCCACTACCCAAGAGACCCAGTACTTC. Translated: CASSYGPTTQETQYF.

The chain recombines TRBV29-1 with TRBJ2-5, with unresolved D. The germline V gene has CDR1 SQVTM and CDR2 ANQGSEA. Trimming took 3 bases from V and 5 from J, leaving 13 bases between them. The CDR3 extends over 13 amino acids. CDR3 amino acids: CSVEDSARETQYF. The CDR3 DNA reads TGCAGCGTTGAGGATTCGGCCCGGGAGACCCAGTACTTC.

V and J are TRBV29-1 and TRBJ2-7; either TRBD1 or TRBD2 may supply D (5 bases each). Between the trimmed V and J ends, which lost 0 bases and 2 bases, there was a span of 20 bases. Germline V CDR1 and CDR2: SQVTM, ANQGSEA. This CDR3 is built from 17 residues. CDR3 sequence reads: CSVEDGILGTKTYEQYF. CDR3 nucleotide sequence: TGCAGCGTTGAAGACGGAATCTTGGGGACGAAGACCTACGAGCAGTACTTC.